A single TCR beta chain is shown here with its context. Only in-frame clones appear in the TCRdb table, and some are missing; sequencing was by immunoSEQ multiplex PCR. The sample holds 150,000 or so clones, 87% seen once. The data derive from a study of blood T cell repertoires in COVID-19. At the level of the study: Samples representing acute and convalescent COVID-19 were sourced from the United States, Italy and Spain.

The CDR3 has 13 amino acids. The germline V gene encodes CDR1 SNHLY and CDR2 FYNNEI. The V gene lost 4 bases and the J gene lost 8 bases, with 12 bases spanning the gap. The chain combines TRBV2 with TRBJ2-1; D possibly corresponds to TRBD2 (6 bases). The specimen was peripheral blood. This receptor was identified in a human donor in a cohort sampled during active COVID-19. The CDR3 loop reads CASSVAAGDEQFF. DNA for the CDR3: TGTGCCAGCAGTGTAGCGGCGGGCGATGAGCAGTTCTTC.